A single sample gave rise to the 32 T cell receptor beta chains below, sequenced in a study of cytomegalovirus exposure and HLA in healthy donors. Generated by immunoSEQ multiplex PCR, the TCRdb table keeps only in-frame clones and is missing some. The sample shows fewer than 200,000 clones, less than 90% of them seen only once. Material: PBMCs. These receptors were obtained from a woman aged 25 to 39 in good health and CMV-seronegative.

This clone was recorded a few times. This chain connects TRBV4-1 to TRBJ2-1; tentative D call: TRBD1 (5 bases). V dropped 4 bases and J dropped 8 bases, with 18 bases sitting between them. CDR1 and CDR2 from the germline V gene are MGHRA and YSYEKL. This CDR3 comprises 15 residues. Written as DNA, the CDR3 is TGCGCCAGCAGCCCCGGACAAGCCACCCTACATGAGCAGTTCTTC. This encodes CASSPGQATLHEQFF.

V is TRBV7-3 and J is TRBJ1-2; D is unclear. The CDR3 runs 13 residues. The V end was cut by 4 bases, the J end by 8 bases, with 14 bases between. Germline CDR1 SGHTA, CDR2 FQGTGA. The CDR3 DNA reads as TGTGCCAGCAGCTCCGGAGACGGGTGGGGCTACACCTTC. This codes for CASSSGDGWGYTF.

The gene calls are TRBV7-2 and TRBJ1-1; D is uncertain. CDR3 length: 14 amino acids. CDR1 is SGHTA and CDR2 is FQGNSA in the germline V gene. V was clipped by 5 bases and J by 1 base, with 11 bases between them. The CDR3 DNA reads TGTGCCAGCAGCCAAACCGGGTCGAACACTGAAGCTTTCTTT. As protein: CASSQTGSNTEAFF.

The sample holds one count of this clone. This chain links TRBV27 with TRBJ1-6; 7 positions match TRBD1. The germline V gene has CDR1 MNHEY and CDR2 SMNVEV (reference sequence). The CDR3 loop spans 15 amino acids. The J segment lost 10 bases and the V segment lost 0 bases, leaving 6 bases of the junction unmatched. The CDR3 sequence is CASSLSWTGGSPLHF. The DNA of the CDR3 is TGTGCCAGCAGTTTATCATGGACAGGTGGATCACCCCTCCACTTT.

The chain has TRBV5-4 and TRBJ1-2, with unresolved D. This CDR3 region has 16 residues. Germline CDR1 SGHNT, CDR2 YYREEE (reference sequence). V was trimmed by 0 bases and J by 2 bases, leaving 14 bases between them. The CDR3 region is CASSLVRAGRNYGYTF. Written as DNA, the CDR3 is TGTGCCAGCAGCTTGGTTAGGGCCGGACGAAACTATGGCTACACCTTC.

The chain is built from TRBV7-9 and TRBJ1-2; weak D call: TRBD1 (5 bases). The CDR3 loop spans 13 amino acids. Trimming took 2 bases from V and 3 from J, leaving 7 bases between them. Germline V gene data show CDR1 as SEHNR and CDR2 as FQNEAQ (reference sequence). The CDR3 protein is CASSLKGDYGYTF. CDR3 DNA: TGTGCCAGCAGCTTAAAAGGGGACTATGGCTACACCTTC.

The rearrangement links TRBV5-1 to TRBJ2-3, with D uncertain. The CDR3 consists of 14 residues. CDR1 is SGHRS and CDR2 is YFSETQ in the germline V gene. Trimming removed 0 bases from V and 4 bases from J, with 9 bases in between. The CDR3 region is CASSLAVQPDTQYF. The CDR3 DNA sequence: TGCGCCAGCAGCTTGGCCGTGCAGCCAGATACGCAGTATTTT.

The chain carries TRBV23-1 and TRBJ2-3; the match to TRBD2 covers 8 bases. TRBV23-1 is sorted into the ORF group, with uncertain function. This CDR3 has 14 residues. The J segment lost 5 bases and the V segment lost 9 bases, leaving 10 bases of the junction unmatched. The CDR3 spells CARAGREGIDTQYF. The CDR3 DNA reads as TGCGCCAGAGCGGGACGGGAGGGCATAGATACGCAGTATTTT.

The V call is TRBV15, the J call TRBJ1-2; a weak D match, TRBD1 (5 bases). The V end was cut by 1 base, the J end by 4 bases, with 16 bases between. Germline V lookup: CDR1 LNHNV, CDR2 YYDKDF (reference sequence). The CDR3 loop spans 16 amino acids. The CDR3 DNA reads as TGTGCCACCAGCAGAGTTGGTCAGGGTGGTGGCTATGGCTACACCTTC. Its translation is CATSRVGQGGGYGYTF.

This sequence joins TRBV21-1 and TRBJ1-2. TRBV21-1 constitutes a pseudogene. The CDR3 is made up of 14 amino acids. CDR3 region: CASSKPEGCYGYTF. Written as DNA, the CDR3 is TGTGCCAGCAGCAAACCGGAGGGATGCTATGGCTACACCTTC.

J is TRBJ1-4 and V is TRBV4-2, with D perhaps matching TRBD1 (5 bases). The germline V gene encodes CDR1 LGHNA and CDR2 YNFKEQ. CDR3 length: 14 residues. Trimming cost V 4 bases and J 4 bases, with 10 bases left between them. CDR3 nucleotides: TGTGCCAGCAGCCTCGGGACGGTTAATGAAAAACTGTTTTTT. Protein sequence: CASSLGTVNEKLFF.

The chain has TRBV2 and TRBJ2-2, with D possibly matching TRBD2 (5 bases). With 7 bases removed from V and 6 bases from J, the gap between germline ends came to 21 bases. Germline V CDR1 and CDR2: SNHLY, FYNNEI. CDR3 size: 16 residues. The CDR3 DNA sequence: TGTGCCAGCACCGAGCGCAGTACTAGTGGGTCCGGGGAGCTGTTTTTT. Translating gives CASTERSTSGSGELFF. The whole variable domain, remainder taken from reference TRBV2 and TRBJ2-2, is EPEVTQTPSHQVTQMGQEVILRCVPISNHLYFYWYRQILGQKVEFLVSFYNNEISEKSEIFDDQFSVERPDGSNFTLKIRSTKLEDSAMYFCASTERSTSGSGELFFGEGSRLTVL.

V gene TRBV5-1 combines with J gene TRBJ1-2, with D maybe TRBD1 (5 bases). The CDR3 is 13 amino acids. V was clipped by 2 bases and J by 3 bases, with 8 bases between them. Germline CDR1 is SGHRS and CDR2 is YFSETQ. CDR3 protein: CASSLEGDYGYTF. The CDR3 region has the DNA TGCGCCAGCAGCTTAGAAGGGGACTATGGCTACACCTTC. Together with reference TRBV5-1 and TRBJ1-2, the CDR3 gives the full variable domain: KAGVTQTPRYLIKTRGQQVTLSCSPISGHRSVSWYQQTPGQGLQFLFEYFSETQRNKGNFPGRFSGRQFSNSRSEMNVSTLELGDSALYLCASSLEGDYGYTFGSGTRLTVV.

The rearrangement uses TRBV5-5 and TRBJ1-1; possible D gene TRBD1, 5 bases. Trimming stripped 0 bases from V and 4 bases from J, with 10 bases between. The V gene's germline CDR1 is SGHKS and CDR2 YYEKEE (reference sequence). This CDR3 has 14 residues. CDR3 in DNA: TGTGCCAGCAGCTTGGTGTCGGGGGGCACTGAAGCTTTCTTT. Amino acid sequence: CASSLVSGGTEAFF. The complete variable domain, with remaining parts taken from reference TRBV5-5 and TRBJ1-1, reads DAGVTQSPTHLIKTRGQQVTLRCSPISGHKSVSWYQQVLGQGPQFIFQYYEKEERGRGNFPDRFSARQFPNYSSELNVNALLLGDSALYLCASSLVSGGTEAFFGQGTRLTVV.

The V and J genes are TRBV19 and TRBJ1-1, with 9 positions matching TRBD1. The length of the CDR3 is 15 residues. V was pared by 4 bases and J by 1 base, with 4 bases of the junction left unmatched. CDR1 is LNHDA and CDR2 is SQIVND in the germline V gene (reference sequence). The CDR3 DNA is TGTGCCAGTAGTAAACAGGGGGCTTCGAACACTGAAGCTTTCTTT. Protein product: CASSKQGASNTEAFF.

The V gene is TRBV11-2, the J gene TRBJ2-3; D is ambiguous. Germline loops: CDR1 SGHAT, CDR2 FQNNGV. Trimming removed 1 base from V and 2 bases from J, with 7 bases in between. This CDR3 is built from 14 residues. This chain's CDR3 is CASSLGHLTDTQYF. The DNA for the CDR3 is TGTGCCAGCAGCTTAGGACACCTCACAGATACGCAGTATTTT.

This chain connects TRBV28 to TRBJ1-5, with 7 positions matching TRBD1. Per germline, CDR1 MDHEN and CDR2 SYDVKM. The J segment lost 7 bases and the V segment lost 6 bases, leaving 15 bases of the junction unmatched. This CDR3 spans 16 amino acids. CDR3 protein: CASSLAVIGGRQPQHF. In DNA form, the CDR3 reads TGTGCCAGCAGCCTAGCCGTAATAGGGGGCCGGCAGCCCCAGCATTTT.

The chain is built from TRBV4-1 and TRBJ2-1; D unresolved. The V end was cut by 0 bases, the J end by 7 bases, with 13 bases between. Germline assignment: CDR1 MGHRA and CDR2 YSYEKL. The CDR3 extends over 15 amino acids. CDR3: CASSQELPGANEQFF. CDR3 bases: TGCGCCAGCAGCCAAGAGCTCCCGGGTGCGAATGAGCAGTTCTTC.

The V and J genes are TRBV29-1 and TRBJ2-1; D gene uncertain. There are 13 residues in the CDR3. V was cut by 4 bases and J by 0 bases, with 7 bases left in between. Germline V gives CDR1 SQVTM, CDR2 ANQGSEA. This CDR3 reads CSVGGSSYNEQFF. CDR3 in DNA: TGCAGCGTTGGAGGAAGCTCCTACAATGAGCAGTTCTTC.

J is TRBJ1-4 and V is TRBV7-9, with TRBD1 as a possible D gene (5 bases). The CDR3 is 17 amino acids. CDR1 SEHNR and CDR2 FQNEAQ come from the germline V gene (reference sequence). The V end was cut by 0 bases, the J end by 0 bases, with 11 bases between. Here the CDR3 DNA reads TGTGCCAGCAGCTTAGCTCAGGGACGTCCAACTAATGAAAAACTGTTTTTT. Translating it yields CASSLAQGRPTNEKLFF. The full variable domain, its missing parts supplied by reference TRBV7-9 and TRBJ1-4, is DTGVSQNPRHKITKRGQNVTFRCDPISEHNRLYWYRQTLGQGPEFLTYFQNEAQLEKSRLLSDRFSAERPKGSFSTLEIQRTEQGDSAMYLCASSLAQGRPTNEKLFFGSGTQLSVL.

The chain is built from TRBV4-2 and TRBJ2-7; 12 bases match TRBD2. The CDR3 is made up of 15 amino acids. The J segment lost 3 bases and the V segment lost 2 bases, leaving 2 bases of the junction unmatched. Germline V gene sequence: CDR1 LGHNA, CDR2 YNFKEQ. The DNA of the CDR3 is TGTGCCAGCAGCCAATCTAGCGGGGGGGACTACGAGCAGTACTTC. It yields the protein CASSQSSGGDYEQYF.

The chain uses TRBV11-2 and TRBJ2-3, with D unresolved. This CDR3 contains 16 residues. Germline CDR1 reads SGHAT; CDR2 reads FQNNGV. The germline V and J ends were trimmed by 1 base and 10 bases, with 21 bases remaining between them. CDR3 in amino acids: CASSLAPTSRPLSQYF. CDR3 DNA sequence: TGTGCCAGCAGCTTAGCCCCAACTTCTCGCCCTTTGTCGCAGTATTTT.

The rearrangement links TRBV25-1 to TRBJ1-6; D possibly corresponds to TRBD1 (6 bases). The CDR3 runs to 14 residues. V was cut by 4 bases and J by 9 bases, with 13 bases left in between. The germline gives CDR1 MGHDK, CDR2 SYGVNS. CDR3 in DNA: TGTGCCAGCAGTGCCGGGGGGCCTCGTTCACCCCTCCACTTT. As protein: CASSAGGPRSPLHF.

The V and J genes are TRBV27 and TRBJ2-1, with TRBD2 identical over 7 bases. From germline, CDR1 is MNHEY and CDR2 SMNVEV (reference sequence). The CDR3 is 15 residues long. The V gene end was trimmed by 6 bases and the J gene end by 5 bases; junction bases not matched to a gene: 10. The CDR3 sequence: CASRKVASGNNEQFF. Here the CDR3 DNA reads TGTGCCAGCAGAAAAGTGGCTAGCGGAAACAATGAGCAGTTCTTC.

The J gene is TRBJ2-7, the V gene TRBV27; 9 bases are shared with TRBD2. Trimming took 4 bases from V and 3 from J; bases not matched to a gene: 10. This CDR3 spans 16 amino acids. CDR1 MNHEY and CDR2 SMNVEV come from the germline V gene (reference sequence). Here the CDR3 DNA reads TGTGCCAGCAGTTCCCAGATCGGACTAGCGAGCTACGAGCAGTACTTC. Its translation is CASSSQIGLASYEQYF.

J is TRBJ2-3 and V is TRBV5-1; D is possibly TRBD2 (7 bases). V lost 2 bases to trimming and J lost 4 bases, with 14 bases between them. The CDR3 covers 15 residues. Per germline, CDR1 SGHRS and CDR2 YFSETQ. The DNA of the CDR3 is TGCGCCAGCAGCTTAGGGGGGGCCAGGGCAGATACGCAGTATTTT. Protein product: CASSLGGARADTQYF.

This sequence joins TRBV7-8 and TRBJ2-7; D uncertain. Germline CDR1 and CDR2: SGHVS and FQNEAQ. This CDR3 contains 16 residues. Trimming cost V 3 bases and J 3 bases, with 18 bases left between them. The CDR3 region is CASSLAGRPYVYEQYF. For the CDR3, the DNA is TGTGCCAGCAGCTTGGCAGGCCGCCCCTACGTCTACGAGCAGTACTTC.

The CDR3, as DNA: TGTGCCAGCAGTGACGTCGGGGCCCCAAATGAAAAACTGTTTTTT. Amino acids: CASSDVGAPNEKLFF. This chain connects TRBV2 to TRBJ1-4; maybe TRBD1 (5 bases). Trimming cost V 3 bases and J 5 bases, with 13 bases left between them. The CDR3 contains 15 residues. CDR1 SNHLY and CDR2 FYNNEI come from the germline V gene.

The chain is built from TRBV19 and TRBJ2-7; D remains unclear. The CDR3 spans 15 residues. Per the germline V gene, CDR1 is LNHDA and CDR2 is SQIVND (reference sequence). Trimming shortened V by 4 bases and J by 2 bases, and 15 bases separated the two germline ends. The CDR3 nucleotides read TGTGCCAGTAGTACAGGCATGGACCCCCCCTACGAGCAGTACTTC. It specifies CASSTGMDPPYEQYF.

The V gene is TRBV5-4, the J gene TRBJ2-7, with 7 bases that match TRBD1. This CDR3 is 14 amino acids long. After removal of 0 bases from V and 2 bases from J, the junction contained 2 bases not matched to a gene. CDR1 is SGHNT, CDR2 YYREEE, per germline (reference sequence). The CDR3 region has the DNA TGTGCCAGCAGCTTGGGGCAGGGGGCCTACGAGCAGTACTTC. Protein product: CASSLGQGAYEQYF.

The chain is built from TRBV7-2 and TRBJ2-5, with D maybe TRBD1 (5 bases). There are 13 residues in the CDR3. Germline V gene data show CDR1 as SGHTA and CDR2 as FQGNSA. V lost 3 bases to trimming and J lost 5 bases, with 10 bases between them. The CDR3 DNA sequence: TGTGCCAGCAGCTTTCAGGGTGGGGAGACCCAGTACTTC. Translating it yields CASSFQGGETQYF.

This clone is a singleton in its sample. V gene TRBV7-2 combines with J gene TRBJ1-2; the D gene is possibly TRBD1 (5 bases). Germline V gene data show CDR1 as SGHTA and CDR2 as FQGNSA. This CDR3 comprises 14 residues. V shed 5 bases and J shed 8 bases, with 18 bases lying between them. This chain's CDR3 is CASSKERGPRGYTF. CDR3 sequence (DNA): TGTGCCAGCAGCAAGGAAAGGGGTCCTAGGGGCTACACCTTC.